This T cell receptor (beta chain) originates from a study of blood T cell repertoires in COVID-19. Study context: Acute-phase and convalescent COVID-19 samples originated in the United States, Italy and Spain. Sample material is recorded as cDNA or gDNA derived from T cells, B-cell-depleted T cells, or PBMCs.

Germline loops: CDR1 LGHDT, CDR2 YNNKEL (reference sequence). This CDR3 region has 11 residues. V was trimmed by 1 base and J by 13 bases, leaving 11 bases between them. A single count supports this clone. In the authors' methods: The assay estimated nucleated cells by amplifying reference gene primers. Profiling relied on immunoSEQ multiplex PCR, and the TCRdb table lists in-frame clones only, not all of them. V, J and clone size are those of that table, while D and trimming were read from the DNA. Of 84,000 or so clones in the sample, roughly 87% were seen once. What was sequenced was peripheral blood. The chain recombines TRBV3-1 (or the pseudogene TRBV3-2) with TRBJ2-7, with D perhaps matching TRBD1 (6 bases). This clonotype originated in a man in his 70s with acute or convalescent COVID-19. The CDR3 loop is CASSQGQGSYF. The DNA for the CDR3 is TGTGCCAGCAGCCAAGGGCAGGGGTCTTACTTC.